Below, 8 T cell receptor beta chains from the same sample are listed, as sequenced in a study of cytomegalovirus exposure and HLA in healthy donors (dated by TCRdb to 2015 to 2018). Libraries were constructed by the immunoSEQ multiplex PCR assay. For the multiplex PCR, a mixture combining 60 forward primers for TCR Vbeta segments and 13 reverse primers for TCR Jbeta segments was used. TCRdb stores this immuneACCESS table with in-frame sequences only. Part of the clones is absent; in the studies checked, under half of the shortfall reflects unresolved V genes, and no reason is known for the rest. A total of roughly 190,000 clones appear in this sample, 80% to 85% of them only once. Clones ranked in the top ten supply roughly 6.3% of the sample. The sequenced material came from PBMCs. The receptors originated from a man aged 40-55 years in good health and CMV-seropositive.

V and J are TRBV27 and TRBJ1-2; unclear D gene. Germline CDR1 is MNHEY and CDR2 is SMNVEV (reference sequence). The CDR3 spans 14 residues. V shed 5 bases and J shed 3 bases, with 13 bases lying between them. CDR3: CASSLAGRHYGYTF. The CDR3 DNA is TGTGCCAGCAGTCTGGCGGGGAGGCACTATGGCTACACCTTC.

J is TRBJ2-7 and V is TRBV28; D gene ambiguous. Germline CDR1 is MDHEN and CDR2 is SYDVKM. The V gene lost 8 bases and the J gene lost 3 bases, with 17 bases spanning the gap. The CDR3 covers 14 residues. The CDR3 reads CASWLWQSFYEQYF. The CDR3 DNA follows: TGTGCCAGCTGGCTGTGGCAGTCCTTCTACGAGCAGTACTTC.

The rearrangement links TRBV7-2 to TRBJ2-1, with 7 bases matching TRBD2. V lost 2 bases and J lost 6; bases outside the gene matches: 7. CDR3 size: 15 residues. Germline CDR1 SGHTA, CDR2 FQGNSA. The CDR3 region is CASSLPGLTLNEQFF. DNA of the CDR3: TGTGCCAGCAGCTTACCGGGACTAACTCTCAATGAGCAGTTCTTC. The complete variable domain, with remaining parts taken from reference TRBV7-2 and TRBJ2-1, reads GAGVSQSPSNKVTEKGKDVELRCDPISGHTALYWYRQSLGQGLEFLIYFQGNSAPDKSGLPSDRFSAERTGGSVSTLTIQRTQQEDSAVYLCASSLPGLTLNEQFFGPGTRLTVL.

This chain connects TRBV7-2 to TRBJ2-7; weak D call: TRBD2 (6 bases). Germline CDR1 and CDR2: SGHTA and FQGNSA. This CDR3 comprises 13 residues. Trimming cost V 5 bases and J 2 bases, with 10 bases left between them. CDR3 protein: CASSTGDTYEQYF. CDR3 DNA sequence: TGTGCCAGCAGCACGGGGGATACCTACGAGCAGTACTTC.

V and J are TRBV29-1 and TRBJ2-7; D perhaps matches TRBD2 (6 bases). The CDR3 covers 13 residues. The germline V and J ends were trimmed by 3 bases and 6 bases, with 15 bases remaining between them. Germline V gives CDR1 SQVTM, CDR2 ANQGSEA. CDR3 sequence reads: CSVEARVEGEQYF. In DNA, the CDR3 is TGCAGCGTTGAGGCCAGGGTGGAGGGCGAGCAGTACTTC.

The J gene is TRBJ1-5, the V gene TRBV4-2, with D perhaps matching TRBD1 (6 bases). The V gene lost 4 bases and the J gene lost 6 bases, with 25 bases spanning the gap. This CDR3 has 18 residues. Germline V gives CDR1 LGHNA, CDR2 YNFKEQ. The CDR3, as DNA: TGTGCCAGCAGCCCTCCACTCGGGGGGGCCGGCAGACCTCAGCCCCAGCATTTT. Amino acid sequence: CASSPPLGGAGRPQPQHF.

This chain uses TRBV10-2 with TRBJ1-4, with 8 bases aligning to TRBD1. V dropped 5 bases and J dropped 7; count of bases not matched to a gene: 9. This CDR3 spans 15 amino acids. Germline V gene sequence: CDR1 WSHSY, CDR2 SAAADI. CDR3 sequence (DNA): TGCGCCAGCAGTTCCGGCCGGACAGGGAGTGAAAAACTGTTTTTT. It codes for CASSSGRTGSEKLFF.

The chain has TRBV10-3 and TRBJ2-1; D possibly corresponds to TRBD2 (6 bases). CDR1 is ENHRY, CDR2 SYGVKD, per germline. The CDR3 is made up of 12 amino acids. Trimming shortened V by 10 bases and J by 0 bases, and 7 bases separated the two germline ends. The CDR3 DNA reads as TGTGCCACCGGGGGCTCCTACAATGAGCAGTTCTTC. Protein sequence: CATGGSYNEQFF.